Presented here are 16 T cell receptor beta chains from one specimen sequenced in a study of T cell responses to AZD1222 COVID-19 vaccine. The method was immunoSEQ multiplex PCR; TCRdb's version includes in-frame clones alone and lacks a portion of them. The table shows around 170,000 clones, with roughly 93% occurring only once. The material was peripheral blood, obtained on day 0 of AZD1222 vaccination. The receptor source for this set is an adult in good health.

This sequence joins TRBV7-9 and TRBJ2-3; D is uncertain. Germline-derived CDR1 and CDR2 are SEHNR and FQNEAQ (reference sequence). This CDR3 comprises 13 residues. The V end was cut by 1 base, the J end by 4 bases, with 6 bases between. Here the CDR3 DNA reads TGTGCCAGCAGCTTAGTCCCGGCAGATACGCAGTATTTT. Its protein product is CASSLVPADTQYF.

V and J are TRBV4-1 and TRBJ1-2; unclear D gene. Looked up from germline, CDR1 is MGHRA and CDR2 is YSYEKL. The V and J ends lost 2 bases and 4 bases respectively, with 8 bases between them. The CDR3 consists of 13 residues. CDR3 nucleotides: TGCGCCAGCAGCCAACCCGACATCTATGGCTACACCTTC. It encodes CASSQPDIYGYTF.

This chain connects TRBV5-5 to TRBJ1-4, with D perhaps TRBD1 (5 bases). CDR3 length: 16 residues. Trimming cost V 3 bases and J 3 bases, with 15 bases left between them. The germline gives CDR1 SGHKS, CDR2 YYEKEE (reference sequence). CDR3 bases: TGTGCCAGCAGCTACCATCGCGGGACGGCTAATGAAAAACTGTTTTTT. It translates to CASSYHRGTANEKLFF.

The rearrangement uses TRBV19 and TRBJ1-1; tentatively, D is TRBD1 (6 bases). Between the trimmed V and J ends, which lost 6 bases and 1 base, there was a span of 9 bases. CDR1 and CDR2 from the germline V gene are LNHDA and SQIVND (reference sequence). The CDR3 covers 13 residues. The CDR3 sequence: CASRIQGNTEAFF. In DNA form, the CDR3 reads TGTGCCAGTAGAATACAGGGGAACACTGAAGCTTTCTTT.

CDR3 in DNA: TGTGCCAGCCGACCGGGAGGCAGGGGTACGCAGGTCGGGGAAAAACTGTTTTTT. This gives the protein CASRPGGRGTQVGEKLFF. The V call is TRBV7-2, the J call TRBJ1-4; D perhaps matches TRBD1 (6 bases). CDR3 length: 18 amino acids. Germline lookup yields CDR1 SGHTA and CDR2 FQGNSA. Trimming stripped 8 bases from V and 8 bases from J, with 30 bases between.

This clone was recorded only once. The chain couples TRBV5-7 to TRBJ1-5; D might be TRBD1 (6 bases). TRBV5-7 carries the ORF label, with uncertain function. Trimming took off 3 bases at V and 5 bases at J, with 21 bases between the two ends. The CDR3 is 17 residues long. The CDR3 sequence is CASSWGGGGCPHQPQHF. DNA for the CDR3: TGTGCCAGCAGCTGGGGAGGGGGGGGATGCCCCCATCAGCCCCAGCATTTT.

V and J are TRBV30 and TRBJ2-2; D is undetermined. The V and J ends lost 0 bases and 2 bases respectively, with 16 bases between them. CDR1 GTSNPN and CDR2 SVGIG come from the germline V gene (reference sequence). The CDR3 is 17 residues long. In DNA form, the CDR3 reads TGTGCCTGGAGTGTACACGTTACGACGGAAAACACCGGGGAGCTGTTTTTT. It is translated as CAWSVHVTTENTGELFF.

The chain combines TRBV7-2 with TRBJ2-7; TRBD2 matches at 7 bases. The ends lost 0 bases at V and 7 bases at J; junction bases unmatched: 9. This CDR3 contains 15 residues. CDR1 SGHTA and CDR2 FQGNSA come from the germline V gene. The CDR3 sequence: CASSLAGGPYEEQYF. Written as DNA, the CDR3 is TGTGCCAGCAGCTTAGCGGGAGGGCCTTATGAAGAGCAGTACTTC.

DNA of the CDR3: TGTGCCTGGGATCGGACCCGGACTAGCGGGGGTGGTGAGCAGTTCTTC. It yields the protein CAWDRTRTSGGGEQFF. The rearrangement uses TRBV30 and TRBJ2-1; 13 positions match TRBD2. Germline V gene sequence: CDR1 GTSNPN, CDR2 SVGIG (reference sequence). The CDR3 contains 16 residues. Trimming removed 5 bases from V and 9 bases from J; junction bases left unmatched: 13.

This rearrangement joins TRBV5-6 to TRBJ2-2, with 11 bases lining up with TRBD2. J was trimmed by 4 bases and V by 6 bases; bases with no gene match: 14. The length of the CDR3 is 18 residues. The germline V gene encodes CDR1 SGHDT and CDR2 YYEEEE. This chain's CDR3 is CASIRSLSSGGSTGELFF. The CDR3 DNA sequence: TGTGCCAGCATCCGTAGCCTCTCTAGCGGGGGGAGCACCGGGGAGCTGTTTTTT.

The J gene is TRBJ2-3, the V gene TRBV3-1 (or the pseudogene TRBV3-2); 7 nucleotides align to TRBD2. The V and J ends lost 4 bases and 1 base, in that order; junction bases with no gene match: 11. The CDR3 has 17 residues. Germline loops: CDR1 LGHDT, CDR2 YNNKEL (reference sequence). The CDR3 protein is CASSPTGRALGTDTQYF. The CDR3 nucleotides are TGTGCCAGCAGCCCGACTGGGAGGGCCCTGGGCACAGATACGCAGTATTTT.

V and J are TRBV2 and TRBJ1-1, with D uncertain. Trimming removed 7 bases at V and 6 bases at J, with 15 bases between. Germline assignment: CDR1 SNHLY and CDR2 FYNNEI. The CDR3 loop spans 13 amino acids. CDR3: CASTEGGIAEAFF. The CDR3, as DNA: TGTGCCAGCACCGAGGGAGGAATCGCTGAAGCTTTCTTT. The whole variable domain, remainder taken from reference TRBV2 and TRBJ1-1, is EPEVTQTPSHQVTQMGQEVILRCVPISNHLYFYWYRQILGQKVEFLVSFYNNEISEKSEIFDDQFSVERPDGSNFTLKIRSTKLEDSAMYFCASTEGGIAEAFFGQGTRLTVV.

The rearrangement uses TRBV5-5 and TRBJ1-2; D might be TRBD1 (5 bases). The germline V gene encodes CDR1 SGHKS and CDR2 YYEKEE (reference sequence). The CDR3 is 15 amino acids. Deletions cut 0 bases from V and 4 bases from J, with 13 bases between. CDR3 amino acids: CASSLGEGPAYGYTF. The CDR3 nucleotides are TGTGCCAGCAGCTTGGGTGAGGGACCCGCCTATGGCTACACCTTC.

The V gene is TRBV5-6, the J gene TRBJ1-1; 9 nucleotides agree with TRBD1. The germline V gene encodes CDR1 SGHDT and CDR2 YYEEEE. The CDR3 totals 16 residues. The V and J ends lost 0 bases and 4 bases, in that order; junction bases with no gene match: 7. CDR3 loop: CASSLGQGVPGTEAFF. The CDR3 DNA reads TGTGCCAGCAGCTTGGGACAGGGGGTGCCTGGCACTGAAGCTTTCTTT.

The chain recombines TRBV19 with TRBJ1-2; 8 bases agree with TRBD1. The CDR3 extends over 14 amino acids. V dropped 8 bases and J dropped 3; count of bases not matched to a gene: 8. Germline values: CDR1 LNHDA, CDR2 SQIVND (reference sequence). CDR3 sequence: CASHSGGADYGYTF. The CDR3 region has the DNA TGTGCCAGTCATTCAGGGGGCGCGGACTATGGCTACACCTTC.

The gene calls are TRBV27 and TRBJ1-6; 10 bases fit TRBD1. V dropped 1 base and J dropped 5; count of bases not matched to a gene: 5. The CDR3 totals 17 residues. Germline V lookup: CDR1 MNHEY, CDR2 SMNVEV (reference sequence). The CDR3 DNA sequence: TGTGCCAGCAGTTTATTTGGACAGGGGGTAAATAATTCACCCCTCCACTTT. It encodes CASSLFGQGVNNSPLHF.